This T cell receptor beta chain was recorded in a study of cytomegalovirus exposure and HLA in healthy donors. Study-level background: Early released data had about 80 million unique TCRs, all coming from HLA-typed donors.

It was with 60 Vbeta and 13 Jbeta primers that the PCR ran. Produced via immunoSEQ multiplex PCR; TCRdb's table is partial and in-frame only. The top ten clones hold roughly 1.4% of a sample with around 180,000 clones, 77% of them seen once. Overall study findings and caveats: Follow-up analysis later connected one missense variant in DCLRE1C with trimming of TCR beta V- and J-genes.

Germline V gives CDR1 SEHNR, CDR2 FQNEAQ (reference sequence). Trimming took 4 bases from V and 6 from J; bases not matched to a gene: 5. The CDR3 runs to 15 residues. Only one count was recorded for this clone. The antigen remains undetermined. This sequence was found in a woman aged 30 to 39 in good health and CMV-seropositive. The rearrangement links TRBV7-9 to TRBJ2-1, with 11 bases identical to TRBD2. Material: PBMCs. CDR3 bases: TGTGCCAGCAGCTATGTGGGACTAGCGGCCAATGAGCAGTTCTTC. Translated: CASSYVGLAANEQFF.